The clone carrying this T cell receptor beta chain was seen many times. These data belong to a study of neurological immune-mediated disorders. TCRdb fed the 5' RACE reads into MiXCR, producing one record per CDR3 protein. This sample yields about 52,000 distinct CDR3 sequences, of which over 3.5% are seen a single time; around 6.5% belongs to the top ten. CDR3 length: 17 residues. Per the germline V gene, CDR1 is DFQATT and CDR2 is SNEGSKA (reference sequence). Unmatched junction bases numbered 5, after V lost 0 bases and J lost 0 bases. The sample consisted of PBMCs. This TCR was sampled from a man aged 55-75 years with multiple sclerosis. The chain links TRBV20-1 to TRBJ1-5; 10 bases fit TRBD1. The DNA for the CDR3 is TGCAGTGCTAGAGATGGCGACAGGGGGCTTAGCAATCAGCCCCAGCATTTT. Its protein product is CSARDGDRGLSNQPQHF.